The 23 T cell receptor beta chains given below trace back to one sample, sequenced in a study of T cell responses to AZD1222 COVID-19 vaccine. Some clones are missing from TCRdb's copy, which holds only in-frame ones; the method was immunoSEQ multiplex PCR. The sample lists tens of thousands of clones, about 74% occurring once. The specimen comprised peripheral blood, sampled on day 0 of AZD1222 vaccination. These receptors were taken from an adult in good health.

The chain joins TRBV5-1 to TRBJ2-5; D is unclear. Germline V gene data show CDR1 as SGHRS and CDR2 as YFSETQ. The CDR3 covers 13 residues. With 3 bases removed from V and 5 bases from J, the gap between germline ends came to 11 bases. Here the CDR3 DNA reads TGCGCCAGCAGCTCGAGACACGACGAGACCCAGTACTTC. Amino acid sequence: CASSSRHDETQYF.

The chain recombines TRBV11-2 with TRBJ1-1; weak D call: TRBD1 (5 bases). CDR3 length: 14 amino acids. The germline gives CDR1 SGHAT, CDR2 FQNNGV. Trimming shortened V by 5 bases and J by 2 bases, and 12 bases separated the two germline ends. The chain's CDR3 is CASSPTATNTEAFF. The CDR3 DNA is TGTGCCAGCAGCCCGACAGCAACTAACACTGAAGCTTTCTTT.

The chain's CDR3 is CASRGTGHDQPQHF. DNA of the CDR3: TGTGCCAGCAGAGGGACAGGGCATGATCAGCCCCAGCATTTT. The chain joins TRBV6-5 to TRBJ1-5; 9 nucleotides align to TRBD1. This CDR3 region has 14 residues. Germline V gene lookup returns CDR1 MNHEY and CDR2 SVGAGI. J lost 5 bases, V lost 6 bases, and 5 bases had no gene match.

The chain carries TRBV27 and TRBJ2-6; D unresolved. CDR3 length: 14 amino acids. V lost 1 base to trimming and J lost 0 bases, with 1 base between them. Germline V gene lookup returns CDR1 MNHEY and CDR2 SMNVEV (reference sequence). The CDR3 reads CASSLYSGANVLTF. CDR3 coding DNA: TGTGCCAGCAGTTTATACTCTGGGGCCAACGTCCTGACTTTC.

V usage is TRBV7-2 and J usage is TRBJ1-6; D not resolved. V was pared by 5 bases and J by 12 bases, with 17 bases between. CDR1 is SGHTA and CDR2 is FQGNSA in the germline V gene. The CDR3 is 14 amino acids. Written as DNA, the CDR3 is TGTGCCAGCAGCCTGGGCGGGTATGGGAGACCCCTCCACTTT. It translates to CASSLGGYGRPLHF.

V and J are TRBV18 and TRBJ1-4, with D perhaps matching TRBD1 (5 bases). With 2 bases removed from V and 8 bases from J, the gap between germline ends came to 9 bases. The CDR3 has 13 amino acids. Germline V CDR1 and CDR2: KGHSH, LQKENI. The CDR3 region is CASSPVQGEKLFF. In DNA, the CDR3 is TGTGCCAGCTCACCAGTCCAGGGCGAAAAACTGTTTTTT.

The gene calls are TRBV7-2 and TRBJ2-7; the match to TRBD1 covers 7 bases. Losses at the gene ends were 6 bases for V and 5 bases for J; bases not matched to a gene: 7. Germline-derived CDR1 and CDR2 are SGHTA and FQGNSA. The CDR3 is 13 amino acids. This CDR3 reads CASSLGQANEQYV. CDR3 bases: TGTGCCAGCAGTCTTGGACAGGCAAACGAGCAGTACGTC.

The chain carries TRBV7-9 and TRBJ1-5; 8 positions agree with TRBD1. CDR1 and CDR2 from the germline V gene are SEHNR and FQNEAQ (reference sequence). Germline trimming cut 5 bases from V and 6 bases from J; bases unmatched to any gene: 3. The CDR3 extends over 13 amino acids. The CDR3 DNA is TGTGCCAGCAGCGACAGGGGCGGTCAGCCCCAGCATTTT. Amino acid sequence: CASSDRGGQPQHF. Full variable domain (remainder filled in from reference TRBV7-9 and TRBJ1-5): DTGVSQNPRHKITKRGQNVTFRCDPISEHNRLYWYRQTLGQGPEFLTYFQNEAQLEKSRLLSDRFSAERPKGSFSTLEIQRTEQGDSAMYLCASSDRGGQPQHFGDGTRLSIL.

The chain recombines TRBV6-2 or TRBV6-3 with TRBJ1-5, with 7 nucleotides matching TRBD1. Germline CDR1 is MNHEY and CDR2 is SVGEGT. The CDR3 covers 13 residues. J lost 7 bases, V lost 5 bases, and 5 bases had no gene match. The CDR3 DNA is TGTGCCAGCAGTATGACAGGGCACCAGCCCCAGCATTTT. It is translated as CASSMTGHQPQHF.

The chain carries TRBV5-1 and TRBJ2-7; 9 bases agree with TRBD1. Germline-derived CDR1 and CDR2 are SGHRS and YFSETQ. With V trimmed by 0 bases and J by 4 bases, 11 bases remained unmatched. This CDR3 has 17 residues. The DNA of the CDR3 is TGCGCCAGCAGCTTGGGTATGCCGGGACAGGGATTGTACGAGCAGTACGTC. Encoded protein: CASSLGMPGQGLYEQYV.

The sample holds a few counts of this clone. The chain links TRBV5-1 to TRBJ2-2, with D perhaps being TRBD1 or TRBD2 (5 bases each). V shed 4 bases and J shed 9 bases, with 16 bases lying between them. The CDR3 covers 14 residues. In germline, CDR1 is SGHRS, CDR2 YFSETQ. The CDR3 nucleotides read TGCGCCAGCAGCGGGGGAGATGGTCCCCGGGAGCTGTTTTTT. Translation gives CASSGGDGPRELFF. Full variable domain (rest looked up from reference TRBV5-1 and TRBJ2-2): KAGVTQTPRYLIKTRGQQVTLSCSPISGHRSVSWYQQTPGQGLQFLFEYFSETQRNKGNFPGRFSGRQFSNSRSEMNVSTLELGDSALYLCASSGGDGPRELFFGEGSRLTVL.

In its sample, this clone was seen a few times. J is TRBJ2-3 and V is TRBV7-9; D is possibly TRBD1 (5 bases). Germline V CDR1 and CDR2: SEHNR, FQNEAQ (reference sequence). The V gene lost 1 base and the J gene lost 1 base, with 12 bases spanning the gap. There are 16 residues in the CDR3. DNA of the CDR3: TGTGCCAGCAGCTTAGAGATGGGCAGGGGCACAGATACGCAGTATTTT. Its protein product is CASSLEMGRGTDTQYF.

The rearrangement links TRBV6-2 or TRBV6-3 to TRBJ2-2; D is undetermined. The V end was cut by 2 bases, the J end by 6 bases, with 13 bases between. This CDR3 is 15 amino acids long. Germline CDR1 is MNHEY and CDR2 is SVGEGT. CDR3 residues: CASSYVPLGAGELFF. The CDR3 bases are TGTGCCAGCAGTTACGTTCCCCTTGGAGCCGGGGAGCTGTTTTTT.

This clone was detected a few times. The chain recombines TRBV5-4 with TRBJ1-3; D may be TRBD1 (6 bases). The length of the CDR3 is 16 residues. Per the germline V gene, CDR1 is SGHNT and CDR2 is YYREEE (reference sequence). The V end lost 7 bases, the J end lost 0 bases, and 17 bases lay between the germline ends. CDR3 DNA sequence: TGTGCCAGCTCCCTAGGGACAAGGAGCTCTGGAAACACCATATATTTT. As protein: CASSLGTRSSGNTIYF.

The chain joins TRBV15 to TRBJ1-1; no clear D. Trimming cost V 0 bases and J 0 bases, with 11 bases left between them. CDR1 and CDR2 from the germline V gene are LNHNV and YYDKDF (reference sequence). The CDR3 loop spans 16 amino acids. The CDR3 nucleotides read TGTGCCACCAGCAGAGATGGCAGTACCATGAACACTGAAGCTTTCTTT. It specifies CATSRDGSTMNTEAFF.

The chain employs TRBV19 and TRBJ1-1, with D perhaps TRBD1 (5 bases). Germline V gene data show CDR1 as LNHDA and CDR2 as SQIVND (reference sequence). V lost 1 base and J lost 3, with 9 bases in between. This CDR3 spans 14 amino acids. The CDR3 nucleotides are TGTGCCAGTAGTATAGCCAGGGCCGACACTGAAGCTTTCTTT. Encoded protein: CASSIARADTEAFF.

This clone was picked up a small number of times. This chain connects TRBV28 to TRBJ1-1, with D maybe TRBD1 (5 bases). The germline CDR1 and CDR2 sequences are MDHEN and SYDVKM. The CDR3 is 14 residues long. V lost 6 bases, J lost 5 bases, and 16 bases lay in between. CDR3 residues: CASRFSGGNTEAFF. The CDR3 nucleotides are TGTGCCAGCAGATTTAGTGGGGGGAATACTGAAGCTTTCTTT.

The chain couples TRBV20-1 to TRBJ2-1; D not resolved. CDR3 length: 14 residues. Germline-derived CDR1 and CDR2 are DFQATT and SNEGSKA (reference sequence). Trimming pared 3 bases from V and 3 bases from J, leaving 12 bases between. The CDR3 DNA reads as TGCAGTGCTAGTGTTACGGGCCGCTACAATGAGCAGTTCTTC. Its protein is CSASVTGRYNEQFF.

The chain recombines TRBV28 with TRBJ1-6; unclear D gene. Germline lookup yields CDR1 MDHEN and CDR2 SYDVKM. This CDR3 comprises 13 residues. V was clipped by 3 bases and J by 9 bases, with 9 bases between them. The CDR3 loop reads CASSFLGSSPLHF. CDR3 DNA: TGTGCCAGCAGTTTCTTAGGTAGTTCACCCCTCCACTTT. The full variable domain, completed using reference TRBV28 and TRBJ1-6, is DVKVTQSSRYLVKRTGEKVFLECVQDMDHENMFWYRQDPGLGLRLIYFSYDVKMKEKGDIPEGYSVSREKKERFSLILESASTNQTSMYLCASSFLGSSPLHFGNGTRLTVT.

As concerns this clone: The germline gene is not matched at one end of the junction; a read error may be the cause. The CDR3 DNA is TGTGCCACCAGTGAGTCTGGAGGCTCTCGAATATACAATGAGCAGTTCTTC. It yields the protein CATSESGGSRIYNEQFF. J is TRBJ2-1 and V is TRBV10-3, with D possibly matching TRBD2 (5 bases). This CDR3 has 17 amino acids. Germline-derived CDR1 and CDR2 are ENHRY and SYGVKD.

The table lists this clone with a few counts. The chain joins TRBV2 to TRBJ1-1; D is unresolved. Germline loops: CDR1 SNHLY, CDR2 FYNNEI. V was cut by 6 bases and J by 0 bases, with 8 bases left in between. This CDR3 has 13 amino acids. CDR3 region: CASRASLNTEAFF. In nucleotides, the CDR3 is TGTGCCAGCAGGGCCAGTTTGAACACTGAAGCTTTCTTT. Full variable domain (rest looked up from reference TRBV2 and TRBJ1-1): EPEVTQTPSHQVTQMGQEVILRCVPISNHLYFYWYRQILGQKVEFLVSFYNNEISEKSEIFDDQFSVERPDGSNFTLKIRSTKLEDSAMYFCASRASLNTEAFFGQGTRLTVV.

The CDR3 nucleotides are TGTGCCAGCAGCTTAGAAGGTGAATTCACAGATACGCAGTATTTT. Translation gives CASSLEGEFTDTQYF. The chain combines TRBV11-2 with TRBJ2-3, with D hard to call. Germline CDR1 SGHAT, CDR2 FQNNGV. The ends were cut back, 0 bases at V and 2 bases at J, with 9 bases in the middle. The CDR3 is 15 residues long. Based on the CDR3 plus reference TRBV11-2 and TRBJ2-3, the full variable domain is EAGVAQSPRYKIIEKRQSVAFWCNPISGHATLYWYQQILGQGPKLLIQFQNNGVVDDSQLPKDRFSAERLKGVDSTLKIQPAKLEDSAVYLCASSLEGEFTDTQYFGPGTRLTVL.

V usage is TRBV10-2 and J usage is TRBJ1-5; D possibly corresponds to TRBD1 (5 bases). Germline CDR1 reads WSHSY; CDR2 reads SAAADI. Trimming stripped 7 bases from V and 3 bases from J, with 13 bases between. The CDR3 is 14 residues long. CDR3 DNA sequence: TGCGCCAGCATGGCACCGGGGGTCAATCAGCCCCAGCATTTT. This gives the protein CASMAPGVNQPQHF.